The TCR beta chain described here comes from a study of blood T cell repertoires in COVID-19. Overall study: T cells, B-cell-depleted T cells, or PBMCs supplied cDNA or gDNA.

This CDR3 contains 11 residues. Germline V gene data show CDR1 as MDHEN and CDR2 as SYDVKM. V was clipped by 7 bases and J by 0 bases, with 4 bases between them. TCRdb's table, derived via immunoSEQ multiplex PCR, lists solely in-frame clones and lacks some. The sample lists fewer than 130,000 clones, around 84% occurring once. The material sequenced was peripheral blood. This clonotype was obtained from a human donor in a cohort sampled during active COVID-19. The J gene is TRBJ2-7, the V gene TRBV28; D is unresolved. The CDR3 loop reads CASTGSYEQYF. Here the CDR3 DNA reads TGTGCCAGCACCGGCTCCTACGAGCAGTACTTC.